These 16 T cell receptor beta chains originate from one sample sequenced in a study of shared clonotypes between healthy human individuals. Produced via immunoSEQ multiplex PCR; TCRdb's table is partial and in-frame only. This sample yields about 480,000 clones, of which about 80% are seen a single time; around an eighth belongs to the top ten. Sequencing input: PBMCs. Receptors originate from a middle-aged woman in good health. Some clones in this sample may be carry-over from other donors' samples.

This clone has only a few counts. The chain uses TRBV18 and TRBJ2-2, with D tentatively TRBD2 (6 bases). This CDR3 has 15 residues. Germline lookup yields CDR1 KGHSH and CDR2 LQKENI. V shed 2 bases and J shed 3 bases, with 10 bases lying between them. CDR3: CASSPSAGYTGELFF. As DNA, the CDR3 is TGTGCCAGCTCACCAAGTGCGGGATACACCGGGGAGCTGTTTTTT.

The gene calls are TRBV7-8 and TRBJ2-5; D unclear. Per germline, CDR1 SGHVS and CDR2 FQNEAQ. The CDR3 consists of 14 residues. V was clipped by 2 bases and J by 3 bases, with 10 bases between them. The CDR3 DNA sequence: TGTGCCAGCAGCTTAAACACAATAGAAGAGACCCAGTACTTC. Translation: CASSLNTIEETQYF.

This clone was counted ten times or more. The chain links TRBV30 to TRBJ2-3; 9 nucleotides align to TRBD1. V dropped 0 bases and J dropped 4; count of bases not matched to a gene: 2. Germline assignment: CDR1 GTSNPN and CDR2 SVGIG (reference sequence). The CDR3 sequence is 14 residues long. DNA of the CDR3: TGTGCCTGGAGTGTTACAGGGGGCCCAGATACGCAGTATTTT. This translates into CAWSVTGGPDTQYF.

This sequence joins TRBV25-1 and TRBJ1-4, with 10 bases that match TRBD1. CDR1 MGHDK and CDR2 SYGVNS come from the germline V gene. With V trimmed by 6 bases and J by 7 bases, 5 bases remained unmatched. The CDR3 extends over 14 amino acids. CDR3 sequence reads: CASRTGGVGEKLFF. The CDR3 DNA reads TGTGCCAGCAGGACAGGGGGCGTTGGTGAAAAACTGTTTTTT.

This clone was found once. The V and J genes are TRBV28 and TRBJ2-1; 7 bases map to TRBD2. CDR1 is MDHEN, CDR2 SYDVKM, per germline. There are 16 residues in the CDR3. The V gene end was trimmed by 8 bases and the J gene end by 0 bases; junction bases not matched to a gene: 10. The CDR3 DNA is TGTGCCAGCCAAAGGGTTTGGGGGGGCTCCTACAATGAGCAGTTCTTC. Its translation: CASQRVWGGSYNEQFF.

The V and J genes are TRBV2 and TRBJ2-1; 8 bases are a match to TRBD2. Per the germline V gene, CDR1 is SNHLY and CDR2 is FYNNEI. CDR3 length: 14 residues. V dropped 7 bases and J dropped 6; count of bases not matched to a gene: 8. The CDR3 is CASKDGSGVNEQFF. Written as DNA, the CDR3 is TGTGCCAGCAAGGACGGTAGCGGGGTCAATGAGCAGTTCTTC.

The rearrangement links TRBV5-1 to TRBJ1-1, with D maybe TRBD1 (6 bases). Trimming removed 5 bases at V and 1 base at J, with 9 bases between. There are 13 residues in the CDR3. The V gene's germline CDR1 is SGHRS and CDR2 YFSETQ. The CDR3 sequence is CASRSGENTEAFF. CDR3 DNA sequence: TGCGCCAGCAGATCAGGGGAGAACACTGAAGCTTTCTTT.

A few counts support this clone. V and J are TRBV28 and TRBJ2-3; no clear D. Germline CDR1 MDHEN, CDR2 SYDVKM. The V gene lost 1 base and the J gene lost 6 bases, with 11 bases spanning the gap. The CDR3 is 14 amino acids. Written as DNA, the CDR3 is TGTGCCAGCAGTTTATCTCCCTTGCGCGATACGCAGTATTTT. Protein sequence: CASSLSPLRDTQYF.

V and J are TRBV9 and TRBJ2-3, with TRBD1 matching 9 bases. V was pared by 4 bases and J by 3 bases, with 3 bases of the junction left unmatched. The CDR3 extends over 14 amino acids. Per the germline V gene, CDR1 is SGDLS and CDR2 is YYNGEE. The DNA of the CDR3 is TGTGCCAGCAGCCCCGACAGGGGGACAGATACGCAGTATTTT. As protein: CASSPDRGTDTQYF.

V is TRBV11-3 and J is TRBJ1-1; D is unresolved. This CDR3 comprises 12 residues. Germline V gives CDR1 SGHNT, CDR2 YENEEA. V was trimmed by 5 bases and J by 8 bases, leaving 12 bases between them. CDR3 residues: CASSPRTGEAFF. Written as DNA, the CDR3 is TGTGCCAGCAGCCCCCGGACGGGAGAAGCTTTCTTT.

This clone was counted once. This chain joins TRBV2 and TRBJ1-5, with 8 nucleotides matching TRBD1. Per germline, CDR1 SNHLY and CDR2 FYNNEI. Losses at the gene ends were 2 bases for V and 5 bases for J; bases not matched to a gene: 5. The CDR3 consists of 15 residues. This CDR3 is CASSENRGEDQPQHF. Written as DNA, the CDR3 is TGTGCCAGCAGTGAAAACAGGGGGGAGGATCAGCCCCAGCATTTT.

Only a few counts were recorded for this clone. The chain has TRBV5-1 and TRBJ1-1; no definite D call. The length of the CDR3 is 12 residues. Trimming left V 4 bases short and J 2 bases short, with 6 bases between. CDR1 and CDR2 (germline): SGHRS, YFSETQ. In nucleotides, the CDR3 is TGCGCCAGCAGCCTGAGAAACACTGAAGCTTTCTTT. This gives the protein CASSLRNTEAFF.

This clone appeared a single time. The rearrangement links TRBV5-1 to TRBJ2-7; the D gene is possibly TRBD2 (5 bases). Trimming stripped 1 base from V and 1 base from J, with 12 bases between. The CDR3 consists of 15 residues. Germline CDR1 is SGHRS and CDR2 is YFSETQ. The CDR3, as DNA: TGCGCCAGCAGCTTGAGTGCTAGCACTTCCTACGAGCAGTACTTC. As protein: CASSLSASTSYEQYF.

This chain joins TRBV5-1 and TRBJ2-3; 11 bases are shared with TRBD2. The trim removed 4 bases at V and 5 bases at J, leaving 9 bases unmatched. This CDR3 is 16 amino acids long. Per germline, CDR1 SGHRS and CDR2 YFSETQ. As DNA, the CDR3 is TGCGCCAGCAGCCCCCCACTAGCGGGAGTTGGAGATACGCAGTATTTT. Amino acid sequence: CASSPPLAGVGDTQYF.

The chain has TRBV5-6 and TRBJ2-7; D gene uncertain. Germline values: CDR1 SGHDT, CDR2 YYEEEE. V lost 2 bases, J lost 4 bases, and 7 bases lay in between. CDR3 size: 12 residues. The CDR3 spells CASSFLGYEQYF. The CDR3 bases are TGTGCCAGCAGCTTCCTCGGTTACGAGCAGTACTTC.

This clone has just one count. J is TRBJ2-7 and V is TRBV5-1, with TRBD2 matching over 13 bases. J lost 5 bases, V lost 4 bases, and 6 bases had no gene match. The CDR3 extends over 15 amino acids. Germline CDR1 is SGHRS and CDR2 is YFSETQ. CDR3 coding DNA: TGCGCCAGCAGCCGCCTTACTAGCGGGAGGGACGAGCAGTACTTC. Translated: CASSRLTSGRDEQYF.